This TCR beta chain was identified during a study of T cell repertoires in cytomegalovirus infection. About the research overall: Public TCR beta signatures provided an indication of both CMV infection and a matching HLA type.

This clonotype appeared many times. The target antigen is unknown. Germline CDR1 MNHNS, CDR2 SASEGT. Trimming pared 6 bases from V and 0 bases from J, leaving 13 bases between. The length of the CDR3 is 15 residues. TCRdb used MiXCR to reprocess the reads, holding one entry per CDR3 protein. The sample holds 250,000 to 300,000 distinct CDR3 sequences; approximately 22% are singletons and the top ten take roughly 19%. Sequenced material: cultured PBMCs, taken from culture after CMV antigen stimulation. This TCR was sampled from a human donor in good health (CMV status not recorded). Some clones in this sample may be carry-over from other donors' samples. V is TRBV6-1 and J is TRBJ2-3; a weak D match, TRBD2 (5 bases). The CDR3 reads CASRRSGKSTDTQYF. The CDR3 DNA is TGTGCCAGCAGAAGAAGCGGAAAGAGCACAGATACGCAGTATTTT.